This record covers a single T cell receptor (beta chain). No antigen is known for it. These data originate in a study of T cells in tuberculosis. The wider study: A South African cohort included IGRA-negative adolescents, latently infected IGRA-positive adolescents and adults with active tuberculosis. Overall study findings and caveats: Smaller alpha distances in active tuberculosis partly reflected shorter CDR3-alpha lengths. Active tuberculosis alpha repertoires lay closer to GMM-specific TCRs than controls'.

Unsorted cryopreserved PBMC were sequenced, averaging about 100,000 T cells per clinical donor. Only in-frame clones appear in the TCRdb table, and some are missing; sequencing was by immunoSEQ multiplex PCR. In the table there are 35,000 to 55,000 clones, about 94% of which are singletons. V lost 2 bases, J lost 4 bases, and 12 bases lay in between. CDR1 is MNHNY and CDR2 is SVGAGI in the germline V gene (reference sequence). The length of the CDR3 is 15 residues. Specimen: PBMCs. V and J are TRBV6-6 and TRBJ2-1; D may be TRBD2 (6 bases). This sequence was found in a donor between 10 and 35 years old with latent tuberculosis or without tuberculosis infection. Some clones in this sample may be carry-over from other donors' samples. CDR3 DNA sequence: TGTGCCAGCAGTTACCGCGGGGATCAATACAATGAGCAGTTCTTC. This codes for CASSYRGDQYNEQFF.